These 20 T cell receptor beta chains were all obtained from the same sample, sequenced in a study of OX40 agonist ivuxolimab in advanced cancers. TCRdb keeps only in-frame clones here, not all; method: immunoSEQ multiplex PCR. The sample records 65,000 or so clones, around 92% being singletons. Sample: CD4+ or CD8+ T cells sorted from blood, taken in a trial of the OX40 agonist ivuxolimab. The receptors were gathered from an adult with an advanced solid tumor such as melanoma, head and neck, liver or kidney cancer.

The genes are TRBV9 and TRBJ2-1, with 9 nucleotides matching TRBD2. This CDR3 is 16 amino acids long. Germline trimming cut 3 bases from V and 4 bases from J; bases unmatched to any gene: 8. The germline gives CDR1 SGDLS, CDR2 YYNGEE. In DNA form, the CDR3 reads TGTGCCAGCAGCGCCATAGCGGGAGTAAAGTACAATGAGCAGTTCTTC. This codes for CASSAIAGVKYNEQFF.

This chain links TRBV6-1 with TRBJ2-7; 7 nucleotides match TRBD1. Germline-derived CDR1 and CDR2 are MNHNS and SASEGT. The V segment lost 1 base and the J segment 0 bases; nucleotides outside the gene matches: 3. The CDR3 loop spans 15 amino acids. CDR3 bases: TGTGCCAGCAGTGAAGGGACAGGTTCCTCCTACGAGCAGTACTTC. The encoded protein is CASSEGTGSSYEQYF.

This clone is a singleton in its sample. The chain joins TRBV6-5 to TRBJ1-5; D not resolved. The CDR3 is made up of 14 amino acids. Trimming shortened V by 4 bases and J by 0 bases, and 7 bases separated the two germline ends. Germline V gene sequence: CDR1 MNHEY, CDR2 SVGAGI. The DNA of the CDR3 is TGTGCCAGCAGTTTGGGAGATAGCAATCAGCCCCAGCATTTT. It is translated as CASSLGDSNQPQHF.

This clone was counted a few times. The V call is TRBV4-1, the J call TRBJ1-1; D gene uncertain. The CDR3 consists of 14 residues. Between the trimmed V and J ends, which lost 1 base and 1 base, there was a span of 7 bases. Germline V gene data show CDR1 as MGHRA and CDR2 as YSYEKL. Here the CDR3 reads CASSQADGNTEAFF. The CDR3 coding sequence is TGCGCCAGCAGCCAAGCTGACGGGAACACTGAAGCTTTCTTT.

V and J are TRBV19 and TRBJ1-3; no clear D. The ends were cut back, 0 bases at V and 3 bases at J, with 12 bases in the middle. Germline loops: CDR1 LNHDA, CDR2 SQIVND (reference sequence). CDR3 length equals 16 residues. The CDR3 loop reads CASSIDHGLLGNTIYF. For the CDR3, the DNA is TGTGCCAGTAGTATAGATCACGGACTCCTTGGAAACACCATATATTTT.

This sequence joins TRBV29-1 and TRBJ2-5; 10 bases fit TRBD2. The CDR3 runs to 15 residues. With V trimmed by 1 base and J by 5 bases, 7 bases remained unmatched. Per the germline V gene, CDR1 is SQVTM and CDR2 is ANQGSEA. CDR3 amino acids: CSVEGGTSVGETQYF. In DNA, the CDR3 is TGCAGCGTTGAAGGAGGGACTAGCGTGGGGGAGACCCAGTACTTC.

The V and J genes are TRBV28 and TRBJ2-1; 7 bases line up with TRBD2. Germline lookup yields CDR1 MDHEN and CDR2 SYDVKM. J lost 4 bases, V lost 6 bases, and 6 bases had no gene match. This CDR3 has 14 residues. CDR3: CASRYGGTYNEQFF. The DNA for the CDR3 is TGTGCCAGCAGATACGGGGGGACTTACAATGAGCAGTTCTTC.

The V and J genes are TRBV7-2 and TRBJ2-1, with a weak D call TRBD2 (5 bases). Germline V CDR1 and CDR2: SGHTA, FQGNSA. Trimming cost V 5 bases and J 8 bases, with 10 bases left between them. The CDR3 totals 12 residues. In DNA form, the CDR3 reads TGTGCCAGCAGCCCCGGACTCTATGAGCAGTTCTTC. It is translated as CASSPGLYEQFF.

The CDR3 DNA is TGCGCCAGCAGTCAATCGAGTAGGGGCTTCTACAATGAGCAGTTCTTC. Protein sequence: CASSQSSRGFYNEQFF. The gene calls are TRBV23-1 and TRBJ2-1; weak D call: TRBD1 (5 bases). TRBV23-1 is labeled an ORF, and its function is uncertain. This CDR3 region has 16 residues. The ends were cut back, 0 bases at V and 3 bases at J, with 12 bases in the middle.

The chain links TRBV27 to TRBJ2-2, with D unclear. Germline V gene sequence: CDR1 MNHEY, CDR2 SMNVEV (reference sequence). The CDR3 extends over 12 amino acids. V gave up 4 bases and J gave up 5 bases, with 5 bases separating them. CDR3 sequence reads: CASSWGTGELFF. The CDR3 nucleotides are TGTGCCAGCAGTTGGGGAACCGGGGAGCTGTTTTTT.

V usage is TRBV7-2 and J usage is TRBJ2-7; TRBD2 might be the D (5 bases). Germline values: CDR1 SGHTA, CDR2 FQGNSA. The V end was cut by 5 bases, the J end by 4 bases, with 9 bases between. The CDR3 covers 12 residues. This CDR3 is CASSLPGYEQYF. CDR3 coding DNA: TGTGCCAGCAGCCTCCCGGGGTACGAGCAGTACTTC.

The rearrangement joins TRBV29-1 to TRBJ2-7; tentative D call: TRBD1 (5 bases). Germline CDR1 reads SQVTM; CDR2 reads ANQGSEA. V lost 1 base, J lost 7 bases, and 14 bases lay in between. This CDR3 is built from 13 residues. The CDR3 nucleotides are TGCAGCGTTGAAGGACAGATGCCGGGTGAGCAGTACTTC. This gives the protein CSVEGQMPGEQYF.

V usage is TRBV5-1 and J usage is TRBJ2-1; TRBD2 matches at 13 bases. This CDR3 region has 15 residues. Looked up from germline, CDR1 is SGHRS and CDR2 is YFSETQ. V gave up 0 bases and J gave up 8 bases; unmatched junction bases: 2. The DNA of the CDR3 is TGCGCCAGCAGCTTGGGACTAGCGGGGGGAGATGAGCAGTTCTTC. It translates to CASSLGLAGGDEQFF.

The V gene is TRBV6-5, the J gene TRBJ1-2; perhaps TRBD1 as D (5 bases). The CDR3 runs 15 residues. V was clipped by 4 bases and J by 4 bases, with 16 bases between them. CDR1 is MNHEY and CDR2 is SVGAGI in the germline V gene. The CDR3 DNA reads TGTGCCAGCAGTTCTACCCTTGGACACCTCTATGGCTACACCTTC. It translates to CASSSTLGHLYGYTF.

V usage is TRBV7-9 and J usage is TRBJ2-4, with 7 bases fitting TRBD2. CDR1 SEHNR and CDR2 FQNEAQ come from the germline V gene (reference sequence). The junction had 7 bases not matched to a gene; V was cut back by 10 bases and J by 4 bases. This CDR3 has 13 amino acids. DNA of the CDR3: TGTGCCACCCAAGGTAGCGGGAAAAACATTCAGTACTTC. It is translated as CATQGSGKNIQYF.

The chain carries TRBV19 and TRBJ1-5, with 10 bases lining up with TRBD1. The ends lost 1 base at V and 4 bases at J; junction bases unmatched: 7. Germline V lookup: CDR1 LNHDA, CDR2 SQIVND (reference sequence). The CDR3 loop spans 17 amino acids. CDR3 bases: TGTGCCAGTAGTATAGGTGGGACAGGGGCATTAAATCAGCCCCAGCATTTT. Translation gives CASSIGGTGALNQPQHF. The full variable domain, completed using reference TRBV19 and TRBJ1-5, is DGGITQSPKYLFRKEGQNVTLSCEQNLNHDAMYWYRQDPGQGLRLIYYSQIVNDFQKGDIAEGYSVSREKKESFPLTVTSAQKNPTAFYLCASSIGGTGALNQPQHFGDGTRLSIL.

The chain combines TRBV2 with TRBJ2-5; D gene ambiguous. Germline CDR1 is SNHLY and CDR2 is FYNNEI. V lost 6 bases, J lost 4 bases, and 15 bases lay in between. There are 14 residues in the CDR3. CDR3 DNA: TGTGCCAGCAGGTCCCCCCTGGACGGAGAGACCCAGTACTTC. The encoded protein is CASRSPLDGETQYF.

The CDR3 DNA reads TGTGCCTGGAGTGTACGAAAGACAGGGGGCTCCTATGGCTACACCTTC. It translates to CAWSVRKTGGSYGYTF. This sequence joins TRBV30 and TRBJ1-2, with 10 bases aligning to TRBD1. This CDR3 has 16 residues. Trimming removed 0 bases from V and 4 bases from J; junction bases left unmatched: 8. Germline CDR1 GTSNPN, CDR2 SVGIG (reference sequence). Full variable domain (rest looked up from reference TRBV30 and TRBJ1-2): SQTIHQWPATLVQPVGSPLSLECTVEGTSNPNLYWYRQAAGRGLQLLFYSVGIGQISSEVPQNLSASRPQDRQFILSSKKLLLSDSGFYLCAWSVRKTGGSYGYTFGSGTRLTVV.

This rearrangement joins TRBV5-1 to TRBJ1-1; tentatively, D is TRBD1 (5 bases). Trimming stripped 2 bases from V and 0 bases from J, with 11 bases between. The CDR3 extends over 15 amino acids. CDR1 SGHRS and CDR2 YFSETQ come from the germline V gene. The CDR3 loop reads CASSFRTKMNTEAFF. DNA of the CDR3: TGCGCCAGCAGCTTCCGGACAAAAATGAACACTGAAGCTTTCTTT.

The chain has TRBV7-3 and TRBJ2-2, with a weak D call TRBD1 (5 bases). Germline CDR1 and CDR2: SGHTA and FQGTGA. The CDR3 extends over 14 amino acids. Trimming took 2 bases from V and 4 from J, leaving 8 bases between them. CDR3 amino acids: CASSLQGSTGELFF. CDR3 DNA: TGTGCCAGCAGCTTACAGGGTTCCACCGGGGAGCTGTTTTTT.